A single sample gave rise to the 22 T cell receptor beta chains below, sequenced in a study of T cell repertoires in aging, cancer and after chemotherapy. Rearranged V-D-J TRB sequences were amplified with a mixed TRB-A/B primer pool. One entry per CDR3 protein results from TCRdb running MiXCR on the multiplex PCR reads. Among around 6,500 distinct CDR3 sequences listed, roughly 22% were seen once. TCR beta rearrangements were amplified from peripheral blood genomic DNA. Material for sequencing was blood. These receptor sequences come from a human donor with a blood cancer.

On this clonotype: A read error is possible here, since a much larger clone lies one base away. The chain links TRBV30 to TRBJ1-2; no clear D. Germline loops: CDR1 GTSNPN, CDR2 SVGIG (reference sequence). Trimming removed 0 bases at V and 2 bases at J, with 13 bases between. This CDR3 is built from 15 residues. The CDR3 spells CAWSVTSQINYGYTF. Written as DNA, the CDR3 is TGTGCCTGGAGTGTAACATCACAAATAAACTATGGCTACACCTTC.

The chain links TRBV4-3 to TRBJ1-6, with no clear D. V lost 4 bases to trimming and J lost 4 bases, with 11 bases between them. The CDR3 is 15 amino acids. The germline CDR1 and CDR2 sequences are LGHNA and YSLEER. The CDR3 region is CASSPSTEYNSPLHF. CDR3 DNA sequence: TGCGCCAGCAGCCCTTCAACGGAGTATAATTCACCCCTCCACTTT.

Sample share makes this clonotype medium-sized (0.01 to 0.1%). The rearrangement joins TRBV6-5 to TRBJ1-5; D remains unclear. V lost 2 bases and J lost 2, with 13 bases in between. The CDR3 loop spans 16 amino acids. Germline CDR1 MNHEY, CDR2 SVGAGI. The CDR3 region is CASSYSRVGGNQPQHF. The CDR3 DNA is TGTGCCAGCAGTTACAGTAGGGTCGGTGGCAATCAGCCCCAGCATTTT.

This clonotype was counted between two and nine times. This chain links TRBV15 with TRBJ2-1; 9 positions match TRBD2. V gave up 4 bases and J gave up 0 bases; unmatched junction bases: 4. The CDR3 length is 16 residues. Germline V lookup: CDR1 LNHNV, CDR2 YYDKDF (reference sequence). This chain's CDR3 is CATSTRSGSSYNEQFF. The CDR3 nucleotides read TGTGCCACCAGCACCCGTAGCGGGAGCTCCTACAATGAGCAGTTCTTC.

This clonotype showed up just a few times. V is TRBV28 and J is TRBJ1-2; 8 bases match TRBD1. The CDR3 runs 15 residues. The germline CDR1 and CDR2 sequences are MDHEN and SYDVKM. The trim removed 7 bases at V and 3 bases at J, leaving 10 bases unmatched. The CDR3 loop reads CASTEPGRGHYGYTF. DNA of the CDR3: TGTGCCAGCACCGAACCCGGCAGGGGGCACTATGGCTACACCTTC.

As concerns this clonotype: This may stem from a read error, because a much larger clone lies one nucleotide away. This chain joins TRBV29-1 and TRBJ2-1; D possibly corresponds to TRBD2 (6 bases). Germline V gene lookup returns CDR1 SQVTM and CDR2 ANQGSEA. The V gene lost 6 bases and the J gene lost 10 bases, with 22 bases spanning the gap. The CDR3 loop spans 14 amino acids. CDR3 DNA: TGCAGCGTGGACCAATCAAGGTCGGGGGTCGAGCAGTTCTTC. Amino acids: CSVDQSRSGVEQFF.

This clonotype was observed a few times. This sequence joins TRBV7-2 and TRBJ1-6, with TRBD1 matching 10 bases. J gave up 4 bases and V 5 bases, and 8 bases lay outside the gene matches. This CDR3 spans 17 amino acids. The V gene's germline CDR1 is SGHTA and CDR2 FQGNSA. The CDR3 sequence: CASSEPPGQGYNSPLHF. CDR3 bases: TGTGCCAGCAGCGAACCGCCGGGACAGGGGTATAATTCACCCCTCCACTTT.

By sample fraction, this clonotype is medium-sized. This chain uses TRBV29-1 with TRBJ2-7; D may match TRBD1 or TRBD2 (6 bases each). Per germline, CDR1 SQVTM and CDR2 ANQGSEA. This CDR3 region has 12 residues. The ends were cut back, 6 bases at V and 3 bases at J, with 12 bases in the middle. Here the CDR3 reads CSVEGGVYEQYF. In DNA form, the CDR3 reads TGCAGCGTCGAGGGGGGAGTCTACGAGCAGTACTTC.

This clonotype rates as medium-sized (0.01 to 0.1%). The V call is TRBV30, the J call TRBJ1-3; D not resolved. CDR1 is GTSNPN, CDR2 SVGIG, per germline (reference sequence). The CDR3 is 12 amino acids. Trimming removed 1 base at V and 4 bases at J, with 5 bases between. The CDR3 coding sequence is TGTGCCTGGAGTGGACCGGGAAACACCATATATTTT. This translates into CAWSGPGNTIYF.

This clonotype was observed a few times. V is TRBV18 and J is TRBJ1-1; TRBD1 aligns across 7 bases. This CDR3 comprises 13 residues. Germline CDR1 reads KGHSH; CDR2 reads LQKENI. V shed 3 bases and J 6 bases; nucleotides not matched to a gene: 4. The CDR3 loop is CASSPRQGPEAFF. DNA of the CDR3: TGTGCCAGCTCACCGCGACAGGGTCCTGAAGCTTTCTTT.

This clonotype qualifies as medium-sized. The rearrangement links TRBV5-6 to TRBJ1-2, with unresolved D. Trimming stripped 0 bases from V and 0 bases from J, with 9 bases between. Per the germline V gene, CDR1 is SGHDT and CDR2 is YYEEEE. The CDR3 contains 15 residues. CDR3 DNA: TGTGCCAGCAGCTTGGTCCGACGTTCTAACTATGGCTACACCTTC. It encodes CASSLVRRSNYGYTF. Filled out from reference TRBV5-6 and TRBJ1-2, the complete variable domain reads DAGVTQSPTHLIKTRGQQVTLRCSPKSGHDTVSWYQQALGQGPQFIFQYYEEEERQRGNFPDRFSGHQFPNYSSELNVNALLLGDSALYLCASSLVRRSNYGYTFGSGTRLTVV.

This clonotype has just a few counts. The CDR3 DNA reads TGCAGTGCTACCGAGGACAGATTTGCCTACGAGCAGTACTTC. This sequence encodes CSATEDRFAYEQYF. The rearrangement links TRBV20-1 to TRBJ2-7; D might be TRBD1 (6 bases). Germline V lookup: CDR1 DFQATT, CDR2 SNEGSKA (reference sequence). V lost 4 bases to trimming and J lost 2 bases, with 15 bases between them. The CDR3 has 14 amino acids.

Details on this clonotype: A read error is possible here, since a much larger clone lies one base away. The conserved final phenylalanine or tryptophan is absent from the CDR3, which likely points to a read error. This sequence joins TRBV18 and TRBJ2-7; the D gene is possibly TRBD2 (7 bases). Trimming removed 1 base from V and 5 bases from J, with 12 bases in between. The CDR3 spans 14 residues. The germline CDR1 and CDR2 sequences are KGHSH and LQKENI. The CDR3 DNA reads as TGTGCCAGCTCACCACTAGGGGGAGGGGACGAGCAGTACTTA. The encoded protein is CASSPLGGGDEQYL.

By share, this clonotype ranks as medium-sized. This rearrangement joins TRBV11-1 to TRBJ2-7; D is unresolved. The V gene's germline CDR1 is SGHAT and CDR2 FQDESV (reference sequence). V gave up 5 bases and J gave up 2 bases, with 13 bases separating them. The CDR3 has 14 amino acids. CDR3 sequence reads: CASSLLGSTYEQYF. Here the CDR3 DNA reads TGTGCCAGCAGCCTCCTTGGGTCCACCTACGAGCAGTACTTC. The variable domain in full, completed from reference TRBV11-1 and TRBJ2-7, reads EAEVAQSPRYKITEKSQAVAFWCDPISGHATLYWYRQILGQGPELLVQFQDESVVDDSQLPKDRFSAERLKGVDSTLKIQPAELGDSAMYLCASSLLGSTYEQYFGPGTRLTVT.

The chain joins TRBV27 to TRBJ2-5; 14 positions match TRBD2. CDR1 is MNHEY, CDR2 SMNVEV, per germline (reference sequence). The CDR3 spans 17 residues. The trim removed 9 bases at V and 5 bases at J, leaving 14 bases unmatched. CDR3 in DNA: TGTGCCAGTCACCCGGGACTAGCGGGAGTCCTAGGGGAGACCCAGTACTTC. Its protein product is CASHPGLAGVLGETQYF.

This clonotype is labeled as medium-sized (0.01 to 0.1%). This rearrangement joins TRBV6-6 to TRBJ2-1, with D perhaps TRBD2 (6 bases). V was clipped by 4 bases and J by 8 bases, with 18 bases between them. CDR3 length: 15 residues. The germline gives CDR1 MNHNY, CDR2 SVGAGI (reference sequence). The CDR3 DNA is TGTGCCAGCAGTTCGTTGAGCACTAGCCAGGATGAGCAGTTCTTC. Its protein is CASSSLSTSQDEQFF.

This clonotype is deemed medium-sized. The rearrangement links TRBV29-1 to TRBJ2-1, with D possibly matching TRBD1 (6 bases). Deletions cut 1 base from V and 1 base from J, with 11 bases between. Germline loops: CDR1 SQVTM, CDR2 ANQGSEA. The CDR3 runs 15 residues. As DNA, the CDR3 is TGCAGCGTTGAAGCTCGACAGGCGTCCTACAATGAGCAGTTCTTC. It codes for CSVEARQASYNEQFF.

This clonotype occurred a few times. The chain joins TRBV27 to TRBJ2-7; no clear D. The CDR3 totals 11 residues. Trimming took off 6 bases at V and 2 bases at J, with 5 bases between the two ends. Germline CDR1 reads MNHEY; CDR2 reads SMNVEV (reference sequence). CDR3: CASSPAYEQYF. The DNA for the CDR3 is TGTGCCAGCAGCCCCGCCTACGAGCAGTACTTC.

Sample share makes this clonotype medium-sized. The V gene is TRBV5-6, the J gene TRBJ2-5, with TRBD2 matching 12 bases. Germline CDR1 and CDR2: SGHDT and YYEEEE. Trimming took 4 bases from V and 3 from J; bases not matched to a gene: 1. This CDR3 has 14 amino acids. The CDR3 spells CASSRTSGEETQYF. In DNA, the CDR3 is TGTGCCAGCAGCCGGACTAGCGGGGAAGAGACCCAGTACTTC.

This clonotype has more than one count but fewer than ten. V and J are TRBV19 and TRBJ1-5; TRBD1 matches 7 bases. CDR3 length: 15 amino acids. With V trimmed by 9 bases and J by 0 bases, 8 bases remained unmatched. Germline V gene sequence: CDR1 LNHDA, CDR2 SQIVND (reference sequence). CDR3 sequence reads: CASRPQGVSNQPQHF. The DNA for the CDR3 is TGTGCCAGCAGGCCTCAGGGGGTTAGCAATCAGCCCCAGCATTTT.

The chain carries TRBV7-2 and TRBJ2-1; D unclear. V gave up 3 bases and J gave up 7 bases, with 7 bases separating them. The germline V gene has CDR1 SGHTA and CDR2 FQGNSA. The CDR3 totals 12 residues. CDR3 region: CASSFGLNEQFF. CDR3 sequence (DNA): TGTGCCAGCAGCTTCGGGCTTAATGAGCAGTTCTTC.

J is TRBJ2-2 and V is TRBV4-3, with a possible D match to TRBD2 (8 bases). Germline values: CDR1 LGHNA, CDR2 YSLEER. Trimming shortened V by 4 bases and J by 4 bases, and 22 bases separated the two germline ends. CDR3 size: 18 residues. For the CDR3, the DNA is TGCGCCAGCAGCCTGAAACACGGGGGGGCAGGGGGCACCGGGGAGCTGTTTTTT. The encoded protein is CASSLKHGGAGGTGELFF.